This T cell receptor beta chain was captured in a study of blood T cell repertoires in COVID-19 (dated by TCRdb to 2020 to 2021). About the study as a whole: Collaborator samples came from the United States, Italy and Spain and covered acute and convalescent phases of COVID-19. A freely available public database, intended as a resource for researchers studying the immune response to SARS-CoV-2, is where the repertoires were released. Nearly every sample came with metadata listing a de-identified subject ID, COVID-19 status, age in years and sex. The prospective study material was composed of cDNA or gDNA derived from T cells, B-cell-depleted T cells, or PBMCs. The samples were drawn from the first 160 participants of the ongoing ImmuneRACE study and from 1,200 or so subjects provided by 6 global collaborators. HLA class I and class II types, where available, came from metadata supplied by the sample provider rather than from assay-based typing. The dataset comprised deeply sampled blood TCRbeta repertoires from subjects exposed to, actively infected with, or recovered from COVID-19.

TCRbeta CDR3 regions were amplified from genomic DNA by means of the immunoSEQ Assay, a bias-controlled multiplex PCR. The study's processing was this. The number of nucleated cells in each sample was estimated from the amplification of reference gene primers within the assay. Sequence reads were collapsed and filtered to measure the absolute abundance of every unique TCRbeta CDR3 rearrangement. For each sample, productive Simpson clonality was calculated as the square root of Simpson's diversity index over productive rearrangements. Here the immuneACCESS table is served through TCRdb, limited to in-frame sequences with V and J called. Missing clones are a known gap in these copies; in checked studies unresolved V genes cover under half, and the rest lacks a known reason. D and trimming come from the DNA, and the V and J calls and clone size come from that table. In all, the sample holds under 250,000 clones, and about 84% of those were seen once. In total, the top ten clones hold 9.5% to 15% of the sample.

Broader findings and caveats from the paper: Clinical and demographic metadata were provided uncurated, with the amount varying by source and participant.

This clone is a singleton in its sample. It has no known antigen specificity. The sample holds no much larger clone one base away, and base qualities are not on file. Each collaborating institution followed its own protocols to collect whole blood in K2EDTA tubes. For TCRbeta analysis, collaborators shipped samples as frozen whole blood, isolated PBMCs, or DNA extracted from either of those sample types. V was cut back by 6 bases and J by 5 bases, leaving a gap of 11 bases between them. Taken from the germline V gene (reference sequence), the CDR1 and CDR2 loops are SGHNT and YYREEE. The CDR3 holds 12 amino acids from the cysteine to the phenylalanine. Solely the CDR3 DNA is kept, with 36 bases framed from the first base.

The specimen was peripheral blood. The sequence links TRBV5-4 to TRBJ1-2; possibly the D gene is TRBD1, per 6 matching bases. The sequence was collected from a human donor in a cohort sampled during active COVID-19. The DNA reads as follows: TGTGCCAGCACGGGGGGGCATTATGGCTACACCTTC. It translates to CASTGGHYGYTF.